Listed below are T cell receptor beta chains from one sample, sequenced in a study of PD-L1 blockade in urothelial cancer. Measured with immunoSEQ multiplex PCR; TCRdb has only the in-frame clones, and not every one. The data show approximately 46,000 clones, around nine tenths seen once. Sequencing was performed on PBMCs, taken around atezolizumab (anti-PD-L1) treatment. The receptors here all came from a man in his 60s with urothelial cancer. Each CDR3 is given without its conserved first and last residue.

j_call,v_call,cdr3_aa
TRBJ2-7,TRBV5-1,ASSLATSGYYEQY
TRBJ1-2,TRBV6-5,ASSYRQSAYGYT
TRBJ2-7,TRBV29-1,SVFSGSYEQY
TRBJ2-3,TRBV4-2,ASSQDAEGLESPDTQY
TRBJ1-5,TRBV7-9,ASSLGDRSNQPQH
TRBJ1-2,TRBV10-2,ASSESSRNYGYT
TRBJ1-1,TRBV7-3,ASSLNAGNTEAF
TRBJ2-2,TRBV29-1,SAAKGRYTGELF
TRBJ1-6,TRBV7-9,ASSLDRAPLH
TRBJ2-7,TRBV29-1,SVGGTDSYEQY
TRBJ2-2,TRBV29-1,SVESAGPAGELF
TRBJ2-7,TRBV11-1,ASSLGAAYEQY
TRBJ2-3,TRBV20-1,SARLATQY
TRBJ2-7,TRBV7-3,ASSSYPTDRGYEQY
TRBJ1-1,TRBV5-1,ASSPLGGENTEAF
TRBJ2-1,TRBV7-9,ASSSPTGIGEQF
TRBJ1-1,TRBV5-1,ASSSAGAGVMNTEAF
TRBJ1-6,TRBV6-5,ASSYSYPTSLPLH
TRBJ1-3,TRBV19,ASSTDRGNTIY
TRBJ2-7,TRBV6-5,ASSYWTGGYEQY
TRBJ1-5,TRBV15,ATSRDLAVPGSNSNQPQH
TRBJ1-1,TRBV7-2,ASSYGTTNTEAF
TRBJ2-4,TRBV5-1,ASSLERQGSIQY
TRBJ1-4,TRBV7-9,ASSGRVTTNEKLF
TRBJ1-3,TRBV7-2,ASSLEVGAGNTIY
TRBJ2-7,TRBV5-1,ASDPGTSGTEQY
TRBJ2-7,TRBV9,ASSQGQGSYEQY
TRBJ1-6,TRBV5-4,ASSLDRSNSPLH
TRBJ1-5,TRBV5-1,ASSVPPWYRGNQPQH
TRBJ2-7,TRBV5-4,ASSRQSSYEQY
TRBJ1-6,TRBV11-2,ASSLRVGSDSPLH
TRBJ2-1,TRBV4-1,ASSQGRGPQSNNEQF
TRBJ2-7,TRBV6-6,ASSQTSGGPYEQY
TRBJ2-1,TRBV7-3,ASSAWTGGSDEQF
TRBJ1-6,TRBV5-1,ASSFGTGGSPLH
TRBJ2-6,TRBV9,ASSVFDRGNTGANVLT
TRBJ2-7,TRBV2,ASRPGLAGGYEQY
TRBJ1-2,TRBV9,ASSSPGRVDGYT
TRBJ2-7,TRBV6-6,ASSYSRDKAYEQY
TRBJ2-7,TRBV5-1,ASSSVRDSYEQY
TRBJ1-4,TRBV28,ASRPLTGLPEKLF
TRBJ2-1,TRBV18,ASSPEATFNNEQF
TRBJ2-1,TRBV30,AWRYKRGPYNEQF